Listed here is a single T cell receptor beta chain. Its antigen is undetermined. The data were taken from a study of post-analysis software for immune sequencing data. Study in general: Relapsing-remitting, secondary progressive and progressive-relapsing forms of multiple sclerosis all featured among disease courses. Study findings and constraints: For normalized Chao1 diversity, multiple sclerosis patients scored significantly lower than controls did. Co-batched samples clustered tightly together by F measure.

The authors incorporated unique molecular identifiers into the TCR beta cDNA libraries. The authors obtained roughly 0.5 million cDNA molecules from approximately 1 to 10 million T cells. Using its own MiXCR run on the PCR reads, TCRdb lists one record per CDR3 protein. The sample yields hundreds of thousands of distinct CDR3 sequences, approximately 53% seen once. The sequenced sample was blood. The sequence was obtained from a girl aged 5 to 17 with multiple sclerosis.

The CDR3 spells CSVRTGVSQPQHF. In nucleotides, the CDR3 is TGCAGTGTTCGCACAGGGGTAAGTCAGCCCCAGCATTTT. The chain recombines TRBV20-1 with TRBJ1-5; TRBD1 aligns across 7 bases. This CDR3 is built from 13 residues. Germline CDR1 and CDR2: DFQATT and SNEGSKA (reference sequence). V lost 7 bases and J lost 6; bases outside the gene matches: 9.